This TCR beta chain appears in the sequencing data of a study of T-cell reconstitution after alpha-beta-depleted transplantation in children. With 2 bases removed from V and 2 bases from J, the gap between germline ends came to 9 bases. CDR1 and CDR2 (germline): MDHEN, SYDVKM. CDR3 size: 14 residues. Library preparation (for TCRbeta) was performed with unique molecular identifiers. TCRdb re-called the PCR reads through MiXCR, storing one row per CDR3 protein. The sample holds around 580,000 distinct CDR3 sequences, more than 20% seen once. The chain has TRBV28 and TRBJ1-2; D gene unclear. The receptor was derived from a boy younger than two with Wiskott-Aldrich syndrome, due to receive a stem cell transplant. Sequencing used PBMCs, obtained before TCRalphabeta/CD19-depleted stem cell transplant. CDR3 in DNA: TGTGCCAGCAGTTTACCCGGTATCAACTATGGCTACACCTTC. Translation gives CASSLPGINYGYTF.